Listed below are T cell receptor beta chains from one sample, sequenced in a study of T-cell reconstitution after alpha-beta-depleted transplantation in children. MiXCR was run by TCRdb on the PCR reads, yielding one entry per CDR3 protein. The table shows some 300,000 distinct CDR3 sequences, with over 7% occurring only once. This material consisted of peripheral blood, taken 360 days after TCRalphabeta/CD19-depleted stem cell transplant. The receptors come from a female patient between 2 and 15 years old who had a stem cell transplant for Fanconi anemia, so the T cells may come from the graft donor. Both conserved end residues are part of each CDR3. The D gene is left open where the match is weak. Clone size appears in some rows only: once, few, many, or a class for an expanded clone.

d_call clone_size j_call v_call cdr3_aa cdr3_nt
TRBD2 many TRBJ2-3 TRBV20-1 CSAPSGGADTQYF TGCAGCGCCCCTAGCGGGGGGGCAGATACGCAGTATTTT
NA many TRBJ2-1 TRBV28 CASRSIPGGLWNEQFF TGTGCCAGCAGAAGTATACCGGGGGGCTTATGGAATGAGCAGTTCTTC
NA few TRBJ1-1 TRBV5-8 CASSSRVPNTEAFF TGTGCCAGCAGCTCCCGGGTTCCGAACACTGAAGCTTTCTTT
TRBD1 NA TRBJ2-7 TRBV28 CASTLQGAKYEQYF TGTGCCAGCACGTTACAGGGGGCGAAGTACGAGCAGTACTTC
NA few TRBJ2-7 TRBV7-6 CASSGEGGTAPSYEQYF TGTGCCAGCAGCGGAGAGGGGGGGACAGCCCCCTCCTACGAGCAGTACTTC
NA NA TRBJ2-1 TRBV7-3 CASSRLAAGSYNEQFF TGTGCCAGCAGCCGATTAGCGGCCGGCTCCTACAATGAGCAGTTCTTC
NA NA TRBJ2-6 TRBV12-3/TRBV12-4 CASSLARAEAGANVLTF TGTGCCAGCAGTTTGGCAAGGGCTGAGGCTGGGGCCAACGTCCTGACTTTC
NA few TRBJ1-2 TRBV9 CASTGRNYGYTF TGTGCCAGCACCGGACGGAACTATGGCTACACCTTC
NA many TRBJ2-1 TRBV10-3 CAISGADYNEQFF TGTGCCATCAGTGGGGCAGACTACAATGAGCAGTTCTTC
NA many TRBJ2-2 TRBV4-2 CASSQERGRNTGELFF TGTGCCAGCAGCCAAGAACGAGGGAGGAACACCGGGGAGCTGTTTTTT
NA many TRBJ1-4 TRBV5-1 CASSLGPIGGEKLFF TGCGCCAGCAGCTTAGGGCCAATCGGGGGTGAAAAACTGTTTTTT
NA many TRBJ2-5 TRBV5-1 CASSLDRFETQYF TGCGCCAGCAGCTTGGATAGGTTCGAGACCCAGTACTTC
NA many TRBJ1-1 TRBV9 CASSVAGVDTEAFF TGTGCCAGCAGCGTAGCGGGGGTTGACACTGAAGCTTTCTTT
NA many TRBJ1-2 TRBV20-1 CSARRGEIYGYTF TGCAGTGCTAGAAGAGGGGAGATCTATGGCTACACCTTC
NA NA TRBJ1-1 TRBV6-2/TRBV6-3 CASSRQAEAFF TGTGCCAGCAGCAGACAGGCCGAAGCTTTCTTT
NA NA TRBJ1-1 TRBV12-3/TRBV12-4 CASSFFLGQVATEAFF TGTGCCAGCAGTTTCTTCCTGGGGCAGGTGGCCACTGAAGCTTTCTTT
TRBD2 few TRBJ2-5 TRBV6-5 CASSYIPGTMGETQYF TGTGCCAGCAGTTACATCCCCGGGACTATGGGAGAGACCCAGTACTTC
NA many TRBJ2-3 TRBV12-3/TRBV12-4 CASSLVGGGTDTQYF TGTGCCAGCAGTCTAGTGGGCGGGGGCACAGATACGCAGTATTTT
TRBD2 many TRBJ2-1 TRBV28 CASMASGYNEQFF TGTGCCAGCATGGCTAGCGGCTACAATGAGCAGTTCTTC
NA NA TRBJ2-3 TRBV18 CASSPNFGLPGEVDTQYF TGTGCCAGCTCACCAAATTTCGGGCTCCCCGGTGAGGTAGATACGCAGTATTTT
TRBD1 few TRBJ2-2 TRBV7-9 CASSTGGNTGELFF TGTGCCAGCAGCACAGGGGGCAACACCGGGGAGCTGTTTTTT
NA NA TRBJ1-2 TRBV9 CASSVAGGYNYGYTF TGTGCCAGCAGCGTAGCGGGGGGCTACAACTATGGCTACACCTTC